The TCR beta chain under discussion was sequenced for a study of T cells in Graves' hyperthyroidism and ophthalmopathy. General study results and limits: A model using 13 V-J features told ophthalmopathy apart from stable hyperthyroidism.

For Graves' hyperthyroidism to be stable, ophthalmopathy could not progress within 18 months. Disease duration under 2 months; hyperthyroidism patients were aged 18 to 65. V gave up 4 bases and J gave up 5 bases; unmatched junction bases: 8. Germline CDR1 and CDR2: SEHNR and FQNEAQ (reference sequence). CDR3 size: 16 residues. Details on this clonotype: Its specificity is not known.

Regions amplified from RNA transcripts were the TCR beta CDR3 regions. First-round RT-PCR of the TCR CDR3 relied on the HTBI primer set. Each CDR3 protein is one row after TCRdb ran MiXCR on the multiplex PCR reads. Of 200,000 to 250,000 distinct CDR3 sequences in the sample, about a sixth were seen once. The chain is built from TRBV7-9 and TRBJ2-2, with TRBD2 matching over 9 bases. The receptor's source is a middle-aged man with Graves' hyperthyroidism. The sequenced sample consisted of blood. CDR3 region: CASSSNSGSLTGELFF. CDR3 coding DNA: TGTGCCAGCAGCTCAAATAGCGGGAGTCTTACCGGGGAGCTGTTTTTT.